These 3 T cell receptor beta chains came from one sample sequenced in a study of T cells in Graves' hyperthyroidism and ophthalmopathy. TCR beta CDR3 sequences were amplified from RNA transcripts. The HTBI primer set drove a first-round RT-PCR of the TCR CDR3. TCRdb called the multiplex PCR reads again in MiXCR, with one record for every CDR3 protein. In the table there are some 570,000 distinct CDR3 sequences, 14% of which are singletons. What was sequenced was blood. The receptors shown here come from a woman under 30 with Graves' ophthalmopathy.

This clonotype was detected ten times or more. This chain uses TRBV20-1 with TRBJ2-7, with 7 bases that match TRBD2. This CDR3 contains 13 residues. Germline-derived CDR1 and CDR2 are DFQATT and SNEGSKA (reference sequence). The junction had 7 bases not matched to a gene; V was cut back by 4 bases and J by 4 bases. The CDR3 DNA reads TGCAGTGCTACCGAGACTAGCAGGTACGAGCAGTACTTC. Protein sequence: CSATETSRYEQYF.

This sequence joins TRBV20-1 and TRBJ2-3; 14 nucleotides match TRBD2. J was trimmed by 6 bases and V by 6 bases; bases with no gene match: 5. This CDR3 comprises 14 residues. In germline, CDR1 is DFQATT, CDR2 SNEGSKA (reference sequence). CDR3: CSAPRLAGGDTQYF. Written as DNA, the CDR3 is TGCAGTGCCCCGAGACTAGCGGGAGGGGATACGCAGTATTTT.

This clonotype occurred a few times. CDR3 sequence reads: CAWSVPTGRPMNTEAFF. The CDR3 nucleotides read TGTGCCTGGAGTGTACCGACCGGGCGTCCAATGAACACTGAAGCTTTCTTT. The chain combines TRBV30 with TRBJ1-1; D not certain. The ends were cut back, 0 bases at V and 0 bases at J, with 17 bases in the middle. The CDR3 runs 17 residues. Germline CDR1 is GTSNPN and CDR2 is SVGIG (reference sequence).